These 20 T cell receptor beta chains were sequenced from one sample in a study of blood T cells in healthy people across ages. A J-beta primer mix and a sample-barcoded 5' primer were used in a second PCR of about 7 to 12 cycles. TCRdb passed the 5' RACE reads through MiXCR, listing each CDR3 protein once. Here the sample spans 890,000 or so distinct CDR3 sequences, roughly 60% being singletons. Sequencing was done on a sample of blood. The receptors were gathered from a man in his thirties or forties in good health.

The chain recombines TRBV3-1 with TRBJ2-7; D is uncertain. The V end was cut by 4 bases, the J end by 6 bases, with 13 bases between. CDR1 is LGHDT and CDR2 is YNNKEL in the germline V gene (reference sequence). The CDR3 has 13 residues. This CDR3 reads CASSPYRQGEQYF. CDR3 sequence (DNA): TGTGCCAGCAGCCCATATCGGCAAGGCGAGCAGTACTTC.

The V gene is TRBV5-1, the J gene TRBJ1-6, with D perhaps matching TRBD1 (5 bases). CDR3 length: 15 residues. Deletions cut 4 bases from V and 3 bases from J, with 11 bases between. Germline CDR1 reads SGHRS; CDR2 reads YFSETQ. The CDR3 protein is CASSTGRSYNSPLHF. CDR3 bases: TGCGCCAGCAGCACAGGACGGAGCTATAATTCACCCCTCCACTTT.

This clonotype was observed a few times. The V call is TRBV6-2 or TRBV6-3, the J call TRBJ2-4; maybe TRBD1 (6 bases). The end of the DNA is better explained by TRBJ2-7, so the J call may be wrong. Germline V CDR1 and CDR2: MNHEY, SVGEGT. The CDR3 has 15 amino acids. The CDR3 loop reads CASSRPPTGIYEQYF. The CDR3 DNA sequence: TGTGCCAGCAGCCGCCCCCCTACAGGGATCTACGAGCAGTACTTC.

This clonotype was found a few times. The V and J genes are TRBV7-2 and TRBJ2-7, with a possible D match to TRBD2 (5 bases). Looked up from germline, CDR1 is SGHTA and CDR2 is FQGNSA. Trimming left V 5 bases short and J 2 bases short, with 16 bases between. This CDR3 contains 15 residues. The CDR3 loop is CASSNRTGRTYEQYF. CDR3 in DNA: TGTGCCAGCAGCAACCGGACTGGGCGCACCTACGAGCAGTACTTC.

This CDR3 is CASSVGGVAGGRADTQYF. The CDR3 region has the DNA TGTGCCAGCAGCGTAGGAGGTGTAGCGGGGGGGCGTGCGGATACGCAGTATTTT. The genes are TRBV9 and TRBJ2-3, with 11 bases fitting TRBD2. The CDR3 spans 18 residues. J was trimmed by 6 bases and V by 0 bases; bases with no gene match: 12. Germline values: CDR1 SGDLS, CDR2 YYNGEE.

This clonotype was counted a few times. V usage is TRBV20-1 and J usage is TRBJ2-3, with 9 nucleotides matching TRBD2. The CDR3 consists of 15 residues. Germline V lookup: CDR1 DFQATT, CDR2 SNEGSKA (reference sequence). V was clipped by 5 bases and J by 2 bases; unmatched bases: 8. Here the CDR3 reads CSAPSRGGFTDTQYF. Written as DNA, the CDR3 is TGCAGTGCTCCATCGCGGGGGGGCTTCACAGATACGCAGTATTTT.

In regard to this clonotype: The junction departs from the called germline gene at one end, perhaps through a read error. V gene TRBV4-3 combines with J gene TRBJ1-1; D remains ambiguous. The CDR3 is 17 residues long. Germline CDR1 and CDR2: LGHNA and YSLEER. CDR3 DNA sequence: TGCGCCAGCAGCCAAGATTGGGCAAGCTCCATGAACACTGAAACTTTCTTT. It encodes CASSQDWASSMNTETFF.

With respect to this clonotype: A much larger clonotype is one base distant, so this may be a read error. The chain employs TRBV7-2 and TRBJ2-1; TRBD2 aligns across 13 bases. The CDR3 contains 15 residues. After removal of 1 base from V and 7 bases from J, the junction contained 1 base not matched to a gene. Germline values: CDR1 SGHTA, CDR2 FQGNSA. CDR3 in DNA: TGTGCCAGCAGCTTAGTGACTAGCGGGGGGAATGAGCAGTTCTTC. The encoded protein is CASSLVTSGGNEQFF.

The chain links TRBV6-1 to TRBJ2-7; 9 bases fit TRBD1. The CDR3 is made up of 17 amino acids. The V gene's germline CDR1 is MNHNS and CDR2 SASEGT. Trimming at V came to 4 bases and at J to 3 bases, leaving 13 bases not matched to a gene. The CDR3 DNA sequence: TGTGCCAGCAGTGTGAGGCCCCGAACAGGGGGCTTCTACGAGCAGTACTTC. As protein: CASSVRPRTGGFYEQYF.

V usage is TRBV20-1 and J usage is TRBJ2-3; D uncertain. The CDR3 runs 12 residues. Looked up from germline, CDR1 is DFQATT and CDR2 is SNEGSKA (reference sequence). V lost 0 bases to trimming and J lost 2 bases, with 3 bases between them. CDR3 amino acids: CSARDNTDTQYF. The DNA for the CDR3 is TGCAGTGCTAGAGATAACACAGATACGCAGTATTTT.

As DNA, the CDR3 is TGTGCCATCAGTGATATTGGACAGGGTCACACTGAAGCTTTCTTT. Its protein product is CAISDIGQGHTEAFF. The chain links TRBV10-3 to TRBJ1-1; TRBD1 agrees at 8 bases. After removal of 3 bases from V and 3 bases from J, the junction contained 6 bases not matched to a gene. This CDR3 has 15 residues. CDR1 is ENHRY, CDR2 SYGVKD, per germline.

Only a few counts were recorded for this clonotype. The chain is built from TRBV7-2 and TRBJ2-7, with D hard to call. CDR3 length equals 14 residues. Germline values: CDR1 SGHTA, CDR2 FQGNSA. Deletions cut 4 bases from V and 5 bases from J, with 15 bases between. CDR3 sequence reads: CASSSSPNLDEQYF. CDR3 coding DNA: TGTGCCAGCAGCTCATCACCCAATCTGGACGAGCAGTACTTC. The whole variable domain, remainder taken from reference TRBV7-2 and TRBJ2-7, is GAGVSQSPSNKVTEKGKDVELRCDPISGHTALYWYRQSLGQGLEFLIYFQGNSAPDKSGLPSDRFSAERTGGSVSTLTIQRTQQEDSAVYLCASSSSPNLDEQYFGPGTRLTVT.

The chain employs TRBV20-1 and TRBJ1-2; D is possibly TRBD1 (6 bases). In germline, CDR1 is DFQATT, CDR2 SNEGSKA (reference sequence). The CDR3 contains 13 residues. The ends were cut back, 5 bases at V and 1 base at J, with 11 bases in the middle. The CDR3 here is CSAFKGGNYGYTF. CDR3 in DNA: TGCAGTGCTTTCAAGGGGGGTAACTATGGCTACACCTTC.

A note on this clonotype: The junction departs from the called germline gene at one end, perhaps through a read error. The V gene is TRBV6-2 or TRBV6-3, the J gene TRBJ2-7, with 9 bases fitting TRBD1. The CDR3 consists of 15 residues. Germline lookup yields CDR1 MNHEY and CDR2 SVGEGT. The CDR3: CASGYSGTGTYEQYF. CDR3 DNA sequence: TGTGCCAGCGGTTACTCGGGGACAGGGACCTACGAGCAGTACTTC.

This chain's CDR3 is CASNGPLRVGDNEQFF. In DNA form, the CDR3 reads TGTGCCAGCAACGGTCCCCTCAGGGTAGGAGACAATGAGCAGTTCTTC. V gene TRBV6-6 combines with J gene TRBJ2-1, with D perhaps TRBD1 (5 bases). There are 16 residues in the CDR3. The V gene's germline CDR1 is MNHNY and CDR2 SVGAGI (reference sequence). The V end was cut by 7 bases, the J end by 5 bases, with 21 bases between.

V gene TRBV6-1 combines with J gene TRBJ1-2, with a weak D call TRBD1 (5 bases). This CDR3 is 14 amino acids long. Trimming shortened V by 4 bases and J by 2 bases, and 11 bases separated the two germline ends. Germline CDR1 and CDR2: MNHNS and SASEGT. The CDR3 nucleotides are TGTGCCAGCAGTGTGGACACTTTAAACTATGGCTACACCTTC. Translation gives CASSVDTLNYGYTF.

The V call is TRBV9, the J call TRBJ2-2; D might be TRBD1 or TRBD2, each matching 5 bases. Trimming shortened V by 2 bases and J by 0 bases, and 14 bases separated the two germline ends. CDR3 length: 17 amino acids. Germline V gene data show CDR1 as SGDLS and CDR2 as YYNGEE. Written as DNA, the CDR3 is TGTGCCAGCAGCGTTGCCCCGGGACCGCCGAACACCGGGGAGCTGTTTTTT. It specifies CASSVAPGPPNTGELFF. Full variable domain (remainder filled in from reference TRBV9 and TRBJ2-2): DSGVTQTPKHLITATGQRVTLRCSPRSGDLSVYWYQQSLDQGLQFLIQYYNGEERAKGNILERFSAQQFPDLHSELNLSSLELGDSALYFCASSVAPGPPNTGELFFGEGSRLTVL.

This clonotype showed up just a few times. The V and J genes are TRBV10-3 and TRBJ1-5; TRBD1 matches at 8 bases. J lost 7 bases, V lost 7 bases, and 6 bases had no gene match. CDR3 length equals 13 residues. CDR1 and CDR2 (germline): ENHRY, SYGVKD. This CDR3 reads CAIKDRVEQPQHF. CDR3 bases: TGTGCCATCAAGGACAGGGTGGAGCAGCCCCAGCATTTT.

The CDR3 region is CASSYWDRPYEQYF. In DNA form, the CDR3 reads TGTGCCAGCAGTTATTGGGACAGGCCCTACGAGCAGTACTTC. The gene calls are TRBV6-5 and TRBJ2-7, with 8 bases fitting TRBD1. The V gene's germline CDR1 is MNHEY and CDR2 SVGAGI. This CDR3 is 14 amino acids long. Unmatched junction bases numbered 3, after V lost 3 bases and J lost 2 bases.

The V and J genes are TRBV18 and TRBJ2-1; 10 bases are shared with TRBD2. The J call may be mistaken, given a closer DNA end match to TRBJ2-7. This CDR3 spans 15 amino acids. Per germline, CDR1 KGHSH and CDR2 LQKENI. This chain's CDR3 is CASSRRTSGYNEQYF. DNA of the CDR3: TGTGCCAGCTCACGCCGGACTAGCGGTTACAATGAGCAGTACTTC.